These T cell receptor beta chains were read from a single sample in a study of PD-1 blockade in classical Hodgkin lymphoma. The assay was immunoSEQ multiplex PCR, and TCRdb's table has in-frame clones only and misses some. Here the sample spans tens of thousands of clones, roughly 90% being singletons. Source: peripheral blood mononuclear cells (PBMCs), taken at baseline. These receptors were collected from a human donor with classical Hodgkin lymphoma. Both conserved end residues are trimmed from each CDR3. The order of the fields is V gene, clone size, J gene, CDR3 protein. Size is omitted from some rows. Given values are once, few, many or a class for expanded clones.

v_call: TRBV7-3; clone_size: .; j_call: TRBJ2-5; cdr3_aa: ATYNWETQY
v_call: TRBV5-1; clone_size: .; j_call: TRBJ2-2; cdr3_aa: ASSLQSTVNTGELF
v_call: TRBV4-2; clone_size: few; j_call: TRBJ2-2; cdr3_aa: ASSQLTGTGELF
v_call: TRBV6-1; clone_size: .; j_call: TRBJ2-7; cdr3_aa: ASSGTPGTSAEQY
v_call: TRBV10-3; clone_size: .; j_call: TRBJ1-2; cdr3_aa: AISELGTVYGYT
v_call: TRBV19; clone_size: .; j_call: TRBJ1-2; cdr3_aa: ASRRTGDSYGYT
v_call: TRBV6-4; clone_size: .; j_call: TRBJ2-1; cdr3_aa: ASSDFGSPGLDYNEQF
v_call: TRBV7-9; clone_size: .; j_call: TRBJ2-1; cdr3_aa: ASSIPSGRADYNEQF
v_call: TRBV29-1; clone_size: .; j_call: TRBJ2-5; cdr3_aa: SVGYLAGDGETQY
v_call: TRBV27; clone_size: .; j_call: TRBJ1-6; cdr3_aa: ASTDRGINSPLH
v_call: TRBV7-6; clone_size: .; j_call: TRBJ2-7; cdr3_aa: ASSDPTTSYEQY
v_call: TRBV5-6; clone_size: .; j_call: TRBJ2-7; cdr3_aa: ASSSLLAEPYEQY
v_call: TRBV9; clone_size: .; j_call: TRBJ2-1; cdr3_aa: ASSPAGTSGYNEQF